The next 15 T cell receptor beta chains were all read from a single sample in a study of metastatic and nonmetastatic thyroid tumors. TCRdb re-analyzed the PCR reads using MiXCR. The sample lists about 92,000 clones, 15% occurring once. Thyroid surgery was preceded by no treatment in any patient. What was sequenced was blood. Receptors were obtained from a female donor with papillary thyroid cancer or a benign thyroid nodule (not recorded which). Some clones in this sample may be carry-over from other donors' samples.

The sample holds many counts of this clone. The sample contains more than one DNA sequence encoding this CDR3. The gene calls are TRBV28 and TRBJ1-5, with TRBD1 matching 7 bases. With V trimmed by 5 bases and J by 5 bases, 6 bases remained unmatched. Germline V gene sequence: CDR1 MDHEN, CDR2 SYDVKM. The CDR3 covers 14 residues. CDR3 amino acids: CASSLTGADQPQHF. CDR3 bases: TGTGCCAGCAGTCTTACAGGGGCTGATCAGCCCCAGCATTTT.

This clone was observed a handful of times. Just one base apart from a much larger clone, this may be a read error. V and J are TRBV3-1 and TRBJ2-7; 9 positions agree with TRBD2. CDR1 and CDR2 from the germline V gene are LGHDT and YNNKEL (reference sequence). CDR3 size: 15 residues. Losses at the gene ends were 3 bases for V and 3 bases for J; bases not matched to a gene: 6. CDR3 residues: CASSHLAGPYYEQYF. In DNA form, the CDR3 reads TGTGCCAGCAGCCACCTAGCGGGACCTTACTACGAGCAGTACTTC.

This clone was detected many times. The chain has TRBV7-9 and TRBJ2-5; 8 bases align to TRBD2. Germline CDR1 and CDR2: SEHNR and FQNEAQ (reference sequence). J lost 5 bases, V lost 5 bases, and 16 bases had no gene match. This CDR3 region has 17 residues. The CDR3 is CASSAGGVLIVTETQYF. For the CDR3, the DNA is TGTGCCAGCAGCGCCGGGGGGGTCTTAATCGTTACGGAGACCCAGTACTTC.

Ten or more counts support this clone. This rearrangement joins TRBV6-5 to TRBJ2-2; 8 positions agree with TRBD2. CDR1 is MNHEY and CDR2 is SVGAGI in the germline V gene. J was trimmed by 6 bases and V by 0 bases; bases with no gene match: 9. This CDR3 comprises 17 residues. The CDR3 DNA reads TGTGCCAGCAGTTACTCGACTACGGGGGGGCCGGCCGGGGAGCTGTTTTTT. As protein: CASSYSTTGGPAGELFF.

This clone was detected ten times or more. This CDR3 is CASSQDRNQPQHF. The DNA of the CDR3 is TGTGCCAGCAGCCAGGACAGGAATCAGCCCCAGCATTTT. The chain joins TRBV27 to TRBJ1-5; 7 nucleotides line up with TRBD1. Germline V gene data show CDR1 as MNHEY and CDR2 as SMNVEV (reference sequence). There are 13 residues in the CDR3. J lost 4 bases, V lost 6 bases, and 3 bases had no gene match.

A word on this clone: This sequence may be a read error, since a much larger clone differs from it by one base. The rearrangement links TRBV18 to TRBJ2-2; D is perhaps TRBD1 (6 bases). This CDR3 is 15 amino acids long. Per the germline V gene, CDR1 is KGHSH and CDR2 is LQKENI. V lost 1 base and J lost 4, with 10 bases in between. CDR3 nucleotide sequence: TGTGCCAGCTCACCACGGGACAAGAGCACCGGGGAGCTGTTTTTT. As protein: CASSPRDKSTGELFF.

The chain has TRBV6-1 and TRBJ2-5, with TRBD1 as a possible D gene (6 bases). The ends were cut back, 7 bases at V and 5 bases at J, with 20 bases in the middle. The CDR3 runs to 15 residues. Per the germline V gene, CDR1 is MNHNS and CDR2 is SASEGT. CDR3 sequence reads: CASIPLTGRRETQYF. In nucleotides, the CDR3 is TGTGCCAGCATTCCCCTGACAGGTCGTAGGGAGACCCAGTACTTC.

About this clone itself: Just one base apart from a much larger clone, this may be a read error. The chain joins TRBV11-3 to TRBJ1-4; 9 bases are a match to TRBD1. CDR3 size: 16 residues. CDR1 and CDR2 from the germline V gene are SGHNT and YENEEA. V lost 9 bases to trimming and J lost 3 bases; unmatched junction nucleotides: 11. The CDR3 loop is CARGTGRTSPNEKLFF. DNA of the CDR3: TGTGCCAGAGGGACAGGGAGAACGTCGCCTAATGAAAAACTGTTTTTT.

This clone showed up many times. J is TRBJ2-5 and V is TRBV7-2, with 11 bases fitting TRBD1. V was pared by 1 base and J by 1 base, with 2 bases of the junction left unmatched. CDR1 is SGHTA, CDR2 FQGNSA, per germline. The CDR3 has 16 amino acids. The DNA of the CDR3 is TGTGCCAGCAGCTTAGTGGGACAGGGGGGCCAAGAGACCCAGTACTTC. It yields the protein CASSLVGQGGQETQYF.

At least ten counts were recorded for this clone. V is TRBV14 and J is TRBJ1-2; maybe TRBD1 (5 bases). Germline V CDR1 and CDR2: SGHDN, FVKESK. CDR3 length equals 12 residues. The V end lost 4 bases, the J end lost 8 bases, and 11 bases lay between the germline ends. The CDR3 DNA reads as TGTGCCAGCAGCCCGGAGGGGTGGGGCTACACCTTC. This translates into CASSPEGWGYTF.

This clone was seen many times. The chain combines TRBV6-1 with TRBJ2-7, with TRBD1 matching over 10 bases. The CDR3 length is 14 residues. CDR1 and CDR2 from the germline V gene are MNHNS and SASEGT. V dropped 6 bases and J dropped 6; count of bases not matched to a gene: 8. CDR3 residues: CASRSWDRGGEQYF. The DNA of the CDR3 is TGTGCCAGCAGGTCTTGGGACAGGGGTGGCGAGCAGTACTTC.

The table lists this clone with many counts. V and J are TRBV30 and TRBJ1-6; possible D gene TRBD1, 6 bases. Germline-derived CDR1 and CDR2 are GTSNPN and SVGIG (reference sequence). The CDR3 is made up of 12 amino acids. V was shortened by 1 base and J by 14 bases, with 12 bases between the two germline ends. CDR3 amino acids: CAWSGGRKSLHF. In DNA form, the CDR3 reads TGTGCCTGGAGTGGGGGGCGAAAATCCCTCCACTTT.

This clone was detected many times. The CDR3 loop reads CASSYRDPSSYEQYF. The DNA for the CDR3 is TGTGCCAGCAGTTATCGGGACCCGAGCTCCTACGAGCAGTACTTC. V gene TRBV6-5 combines with J gene TRBJ2-7; D may be TRBD1 or TRBD2 (5 bases each). Germline V CDR1 and CDR2: MNHEY, SVGAGI. This CDR3 has 15 residues. V was shortened by 3 bases and J by 0 bases, with 12 bases between the two germline ends.

This clone was found many times. The V and J genes are TRBV6-1 and TRBJ2-7, with D possibly matching TRBD1 (6 bases). V was pared by 4 bases and J by 2 bases, with 21 bases between. Germline V gives CDR1 MNHNS, CDR2 SASEGT. The CDR3 consists of 17 residues. CDR3 DNA sequence: TGTGCCAGCAGTGCCAGAAGAGGAGAGGGGGAACCCTACGAGCAGTACTTC. Amino acids: CASSARRGEGEPYEQYF.

Concerning this clone: With a much larger clone just one base away, this may be a read error. As the CDR3 is not closed by the conserved phenylalanine or tryptophan, this likely results from a read error. This rearrangement joins TRBV5-1 to TRBJ1-1; D unclear. The CDR3 is made up of 16 amino acids. V lost 0 bases and J 4 bases, leaving 16 bases between the germline ends. CDR1 and CDR2 from the germline V gene are SGHRS and YFSETQ. The CDR3 DNA follows: TGCGCCAGCAGCTTGGTTACGGGAGGGCGCGGCACTGAAGCTTTCCTT. Translating gives CASSLVTGGRGTEAFL.